This is a list of T cell receptor beta chains from one sample in a study of T cell responses to AZD1222 COVID-19 vaccine. Libraries were prepared by immunoSEQ multiplex PCR; TCRdb keeps only in-frame clonotypes and omits some of them. The table includes approximately 130,000 clones, 91% detected once. The material was peripheral blood, obtained on day 0 of AZD1222 vaccination. The receptors were sampled from an adult in good health. Both conserved end residues are part of each CDR3. D genes are given only for firm matches. A clone size is listed for some rows: how often the clone was seen (once, few, many), or a class if it is expanded.

v_call,j_call,d_call,clone_size,cdr3_nt,cdr3_aa
TRBV30,TRBJ2-3,.,once,TGTGCCTGGAGGTCGGGATTAAGCACAGATACGCAGTATTTT,CAWRSGLSTDTQYF
TRBV9,TRBJ1-3,.,.,TGTGCCAGCAGCGTAGATTCGGTCAGCACCATATATTTT,CASSVDSVSTIYF
TRBV30,TRBJ1-4,TRBD1,.,TGTGCCTGGGACAGGGGCGAGGAAAAACTGTTTTTT,CAWDRGEEKLFF
TRBV28,TRBJ1-2,.,.,TGTGCCAGCCTTACTGGACAGCGGAATACTTATGGCTACACCTTC,CASLTGQRNTYGYTF
TRBV7-2,TRBJ2-7,TRBD2,.,TGTGCCAGCAGCTTAGTAGGGAGGGAAACTGTCGAGCAGTACTTC,CASSLVGRETVEQYF
TRBV3-1/TRBV3-2,TRBJ2-1,TRBD2,.,TGTGCCAGCAGCTTAGGAGCGGGGGGATCCTACAATGAGCAGTTCTTC,CASSLGAGGSYNEQFF
TRBV7-2,TRBJ2-1,.,.,TGTGCCAGCAGCCTAAGCGGGTACAATGAGCAGTTCTTC,CASSLSGYNEQFF
TRBV5-1,TRBJ2-2,TRBD2,.,TGCGCCAGCAGCTTGGTAACTAGCGGGAGGCTTACCGGGGAGCTGTTTTTT,CASSLVTSGRLTGELFF
TRBV7-8,TRBJ1-2,TRBD1,.,TGTGCCAGCAGCCCAACCAGGGACAGGCTTCCCTATGGCTACACCTTC,CASSPTRDRLPYGYTF
TRBV19,TRBJ2-3,TRBD1,.,TGTGCCAGCCGGACAGGGGGAGGCACAGATACGCAGTATTTT,CASRTGGGTDTQYF
TRBV27,TRBJ1-3,TRBD1,once,TGTGCCAGCAGTTTACGACAGGGCCTCTCTGGAAACACCATATATTTT,CASSLRQGLSGNTIYF
TRBV5-1,TRBJ1-3,.,once,TGCGCCAGCAGCTTGGGGTTTTTGGGCACCCGGGCTGGAAACACCATATATTTT,CASSLGFLGTRAGNTIYF
TRBV9,TRBJ1-3,.,.,TGTGCCAGCAGCCCTGACAGGAATAGAGGAAACACCATATATTTT,CASSPDRNRGNTIYF
TRBV2,TRBJ1-3,TRBD1,.,TGTGCCAGCAGCGCACAGGGGTCTGGAAACACCATATATTTT,CASSAQGSGNTIYF
TRBV21-1,TRBJ1-1,.,.,TGTGCCAGCAGATTGGAGAACACTGAAGCTTTCTTT,CASRLENTEAFF
TRBV2,TRBJ1-3,TRBD1,.,TGTGCCAGCAGTTGGACAGGGGGAATGGGAAACACCATATATTTT,CASSWTGGMGNTIYF
TRBV10-1,TRBJ2-1,TRBD1,.,TGCGCCAGCAGTGAGGGGGACAGGGTAAATGAGCAGTTCTTC,CASSEGDRVNEQFF
TRBV24-1,TRBJ1-5,.,.,TGTGCCAGTAAGGGAATTCAGCCCCAGCATTTT,CASKGIQPQHF
TRBV7-9,TRBJ2-7,.,.,TGTGCCAGCAGCTCGGAAAGGGGACACCCAGAAGGGCAGTACTTC,CASSSERGHPEGQYF
TRBV19,TRBJ1-2,TRBD1,.,TGTGCCAGTAGTATAGGAATGACAGGGCTAAACACCTTC,CASSIGMTGLNTF
TRBV6-6,TRBJ1-2,TRBD1,.,TGTGCCAGCAGCCCCGACAGGGCGGGCTACACCTTC,CASSPDRAGYTF
TRBV11-2,TRBJ1-6,.,.,TGTGCCAGCAGCTTGTGGACTTGGCAGGGGAAAGATAATTCACCCCTCCACTTT,CASSLWTWQGKDNSPLHF
TRBV7-3,TRBJ2-5,.,.,TGTGCCAGCAGACGGAAAGAGACCCAGTACTTC,CASRRKETQYF
TRBV7-9,TRBJ1-2,TRBD1,.,TGTGCCAGCAGCCCGCGACAGGGAAGGAATTATGGCTACACCTTC,CASSPRQGRNYGYTF
TRBV7-9,TRBJ1-4,TRBD1,.,TGTGCCAGCAGCTCCCGATACGGACAGGCCCTAAGGGAAGAAAAACTGTTTTTT,CASSSRYGQALREEKLFF
TRBV10-1,TRBJ2-1,TRBD2,.,TGCGCCAGCAGTCAACGGACTAGCGGGAAAAACAATGAGCAGTTCTTC,CASSQRTSGKNNEQFF
TRBV5-1,TRBJ2-5,.,.,TGCGCCAGCAGCTTGGGGCAGGGCCAGACCCAGTACTTC,CASSLGQGQTQYF
TRBV6-5,TRBJ1-1,.,few,TGTGCCAGCAGATCCCGGGGCCTAAACACTGAAGCTTTCTTT,CASRSRGLNTEAFF
TRBV18,TRBJ2-4,TRBD1,.,TGTGCCAGCTCACCACGACGGGACAGCCGCAAAAACATTCAGTACTTC,CASSPRRDSRKNIQYF
TRBV3-1/TRBV3-2,TRBJ2-2,TRBD1,.,TGTGCCAGCAGCCGTCAGGGGGCCGGGGAGCTGTTTTTT,CASSRQGAGELFF
TRBV7-3,TRBJ2-3,.,.,TGTGCCAGCAGCTTACTGGGCGCGGATACGCAGTATTTT,CASSLLGADTQYF
TRBV21-1,TRBJ1-5,.,.,TGTGCCAGCAGCAAAGCGCTCTACCCAGGGGTTTGGAGGCAGCCCCAGCATTTT,CASSKALYPGVWRQPQHF
TRBV5-3,TRBJ2-2,TRBD2,.,TGTGCCAGAAGCCCGCCGGGGGGGGCGAACACCGGGGAGCTGTTTTTT,CARSPPGGANTGELFF
TRBV12-5,TRBJ1-1,.,.,TGTGCTAGTGGTCCTTCAATGGGGGGGATGAACACTGAAGCTTTCTTT,CASGPSMGGMNTEAFF
TRBV10-3,TRBJ2-1,TRBD2,.,TGTGCCATCAGAGGGACTAGCGGTGTCTCCTACAATGAGCAGTTCTTC,CAIRGTSGVSYNEQFF
TRBV6-5,TRBJ1-1,.,.,TGTGCCAGCAGTTCCGGAAGGGACCGTGAAGCTTTCTTT,CASSSGRDREAFF
TRBV30,TRBJ2-1,TRBD2,.,TGTGCCCGAGCCACTAGCGGTGGGGGATACAATGAGCAGTTCTTC,CARATSGGGYNEQFF